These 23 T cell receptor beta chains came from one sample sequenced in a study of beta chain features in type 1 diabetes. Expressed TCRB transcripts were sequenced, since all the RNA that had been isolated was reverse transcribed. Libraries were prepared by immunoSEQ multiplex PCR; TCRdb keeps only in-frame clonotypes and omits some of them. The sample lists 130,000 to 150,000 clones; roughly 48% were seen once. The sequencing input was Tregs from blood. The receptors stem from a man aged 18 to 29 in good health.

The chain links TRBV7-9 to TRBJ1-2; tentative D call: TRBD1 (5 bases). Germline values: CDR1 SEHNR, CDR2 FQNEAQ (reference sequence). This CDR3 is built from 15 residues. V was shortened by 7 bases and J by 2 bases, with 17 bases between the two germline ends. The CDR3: CASKPKVRENYGYTF. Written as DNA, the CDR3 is TGTGCCAGCAAGCCTAAGGTCAGGGAAAACTATGGCTACACCTTC.

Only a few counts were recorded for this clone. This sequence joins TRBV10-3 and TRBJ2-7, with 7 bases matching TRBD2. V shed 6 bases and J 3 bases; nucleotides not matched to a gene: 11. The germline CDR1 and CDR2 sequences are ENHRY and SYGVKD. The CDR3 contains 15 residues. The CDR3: CAISESKRGHYEQYF. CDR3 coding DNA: TGTGCCATCAGCGAATCGAAGCGGGGTCACTACGAGCAGTACTTC.

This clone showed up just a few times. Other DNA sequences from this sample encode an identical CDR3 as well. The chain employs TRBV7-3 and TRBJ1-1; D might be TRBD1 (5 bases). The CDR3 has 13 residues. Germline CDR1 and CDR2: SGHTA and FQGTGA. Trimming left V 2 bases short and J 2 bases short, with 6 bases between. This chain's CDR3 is CASSLQGNTEAFF. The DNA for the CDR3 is TGTGCCAGCAGCTTACAGGGTAACACTGAAGCTTTCTTT. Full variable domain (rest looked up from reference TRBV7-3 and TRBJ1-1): GAGVSQTPSNKVTEKGKYVELRCDPISGHTALYWYRQSLGQGPEFLIYFQGTGAADDSGLPNDRFFAVRPEGSVSTLKIQRTERGDSAVYLCASSLQGNTEAFFGQGTRLTVV.

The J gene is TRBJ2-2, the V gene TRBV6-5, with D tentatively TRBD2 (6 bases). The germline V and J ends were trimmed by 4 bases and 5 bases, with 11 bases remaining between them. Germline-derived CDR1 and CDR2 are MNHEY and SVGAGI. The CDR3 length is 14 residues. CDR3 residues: CASSSPGETGELFF. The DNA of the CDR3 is TGTGCCAGCAGTTCCCCGGGGGAGACCGGGGAGCTGTTTTTT.

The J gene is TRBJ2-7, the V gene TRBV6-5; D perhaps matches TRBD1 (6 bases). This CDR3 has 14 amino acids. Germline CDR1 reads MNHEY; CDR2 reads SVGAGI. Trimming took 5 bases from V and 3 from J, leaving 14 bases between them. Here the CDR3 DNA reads TGTGCCAGCAGTGTTTGGCAGGGGCACTACGAGCAGTACTTC. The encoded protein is CASSVWQGHYEQYF.

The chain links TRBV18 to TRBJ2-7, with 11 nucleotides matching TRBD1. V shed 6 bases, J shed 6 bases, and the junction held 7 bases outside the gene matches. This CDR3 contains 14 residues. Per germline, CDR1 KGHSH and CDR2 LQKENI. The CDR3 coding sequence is TGTGCCAGCTCTTATCCGGGACAGGGGGGCGAGCAGTACTTC. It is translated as CASSYPGQGGEQYF.

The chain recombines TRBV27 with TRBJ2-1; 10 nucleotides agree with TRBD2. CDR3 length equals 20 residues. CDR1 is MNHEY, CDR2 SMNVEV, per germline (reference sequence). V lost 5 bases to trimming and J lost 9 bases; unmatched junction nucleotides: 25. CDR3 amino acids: CASSRLLASGRAGGSSEQFF. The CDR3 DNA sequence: TGTGCCAGCAGTAGACTCCTAGCCAGCGGGAGGGCCGGGGGTAGTAGTGAGCAGTTCTTC.

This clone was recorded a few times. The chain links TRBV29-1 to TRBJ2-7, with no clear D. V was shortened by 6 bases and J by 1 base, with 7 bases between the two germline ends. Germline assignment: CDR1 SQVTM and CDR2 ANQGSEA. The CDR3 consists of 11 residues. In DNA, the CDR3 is TGCAGCGTAAGGAGATCCTACGAGCAGTACTTC. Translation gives CSVRRSYEQYF.

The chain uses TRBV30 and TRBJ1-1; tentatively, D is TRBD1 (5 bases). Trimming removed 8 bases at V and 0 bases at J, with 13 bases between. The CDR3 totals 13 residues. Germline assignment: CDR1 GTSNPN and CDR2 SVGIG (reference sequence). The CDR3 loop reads CAGAQGMNTEAFF. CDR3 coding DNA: TGTGCCGGGGCTCAGGGAATGAACACTGAAGCTTTCTTT. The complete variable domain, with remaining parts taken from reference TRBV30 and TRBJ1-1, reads SQTIHQWPATLVQPVGSPLSLECTVEGTSNPNLYWYRQAAGRGLQLLFYSVGIGQISSEVPQNLSASRPQDRQFILSSKKLLLSDSGFYLCAGAQGMNTEAFFGQGTRLTVV.

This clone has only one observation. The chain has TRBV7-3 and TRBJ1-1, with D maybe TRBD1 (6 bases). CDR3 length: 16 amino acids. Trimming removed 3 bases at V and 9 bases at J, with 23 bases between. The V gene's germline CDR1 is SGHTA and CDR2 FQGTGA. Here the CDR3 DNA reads TGTGCCAGCAGCTTCCAGATCTCCGACAGGCGCCTAAAAGCTTTCTTT. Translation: CASSFQISDRRLKAFF.

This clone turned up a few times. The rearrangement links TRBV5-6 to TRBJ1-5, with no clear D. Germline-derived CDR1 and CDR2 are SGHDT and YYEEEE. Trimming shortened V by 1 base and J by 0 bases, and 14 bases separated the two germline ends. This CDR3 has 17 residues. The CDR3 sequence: CASSLRSGSYSNQPQHF. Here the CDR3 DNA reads TGTGCCAGCAGCTTGCGCTCCGGGTCTTATAGCAATCAGCCCCAGCATTTT.

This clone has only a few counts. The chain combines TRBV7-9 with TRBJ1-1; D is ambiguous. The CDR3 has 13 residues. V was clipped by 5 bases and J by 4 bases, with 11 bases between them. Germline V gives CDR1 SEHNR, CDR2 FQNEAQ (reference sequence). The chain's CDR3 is CASSPERSTEAFF. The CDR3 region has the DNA TGTGCCAGCAGCCCTGAGAGGAGCACTGAAGCTTTCTTT.

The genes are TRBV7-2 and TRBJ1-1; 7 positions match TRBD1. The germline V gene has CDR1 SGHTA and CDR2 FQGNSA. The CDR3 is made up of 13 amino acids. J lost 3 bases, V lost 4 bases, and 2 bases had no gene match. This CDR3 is CASSWDSYTEAFF. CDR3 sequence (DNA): TGTGCCAGCAGCTGGGACAGTTACACTGAAGCTTTCTTT.

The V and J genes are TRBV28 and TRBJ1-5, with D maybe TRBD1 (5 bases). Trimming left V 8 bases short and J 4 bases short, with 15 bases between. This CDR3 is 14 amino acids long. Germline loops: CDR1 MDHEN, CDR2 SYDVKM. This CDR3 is CASGWNRPNQPQHF. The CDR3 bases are TGTGCCAGCGGCTGGAACAGGCCAAATCAGCCCCAGCATTTT.

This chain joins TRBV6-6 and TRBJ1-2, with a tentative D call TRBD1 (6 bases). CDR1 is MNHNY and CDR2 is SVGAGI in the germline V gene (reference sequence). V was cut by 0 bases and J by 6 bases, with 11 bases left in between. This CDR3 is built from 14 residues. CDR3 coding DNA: TGTGCCAGCAGTTACTCCAGGGGTTCTGATGGCTACACCTTC. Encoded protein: CASSYSRGSDGYTF.

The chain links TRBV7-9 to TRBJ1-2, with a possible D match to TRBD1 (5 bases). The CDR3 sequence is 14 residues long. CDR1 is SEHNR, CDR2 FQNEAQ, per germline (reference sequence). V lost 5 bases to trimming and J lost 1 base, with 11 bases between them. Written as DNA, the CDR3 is TGTGCCAGCAGCCGGGGGGATAATAACTATGGCTACACCTTC. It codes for CASSRGDNNYGYTF.

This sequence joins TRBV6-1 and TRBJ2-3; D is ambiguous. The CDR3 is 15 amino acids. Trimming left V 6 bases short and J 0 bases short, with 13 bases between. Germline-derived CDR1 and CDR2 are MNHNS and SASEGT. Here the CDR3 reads CASRLEFSSTDTQYF. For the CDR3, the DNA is TGTGCCAGCAGGCTAGAATTTTCTAGCACAGATACGCAGTATTTT.

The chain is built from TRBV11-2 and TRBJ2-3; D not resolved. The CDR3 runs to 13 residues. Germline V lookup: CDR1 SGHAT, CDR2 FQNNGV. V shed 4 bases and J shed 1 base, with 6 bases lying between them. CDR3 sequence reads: CASSSPGTDTQYF. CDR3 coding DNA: TGTGCCAGCAGCTCCCCAGGCACAGATACGCAGTATTTT.

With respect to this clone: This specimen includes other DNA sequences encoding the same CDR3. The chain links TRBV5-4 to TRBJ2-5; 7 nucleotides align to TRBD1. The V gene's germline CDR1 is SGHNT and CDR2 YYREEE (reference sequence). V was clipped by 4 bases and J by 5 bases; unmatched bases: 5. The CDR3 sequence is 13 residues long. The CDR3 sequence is CASSLQGWETQYF. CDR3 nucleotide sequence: TGTGCCAGCAGCCTACAGGGGTGGGAGACCCAGTACTTC.

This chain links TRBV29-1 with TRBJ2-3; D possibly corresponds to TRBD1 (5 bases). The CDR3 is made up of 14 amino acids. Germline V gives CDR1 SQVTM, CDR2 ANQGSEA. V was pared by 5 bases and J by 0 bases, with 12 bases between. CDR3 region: CSVPRVGSTDTQYF. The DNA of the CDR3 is TGCAGCGTTCCCAGGGTGGGGAGCACAGATACGCAGTATTTT.

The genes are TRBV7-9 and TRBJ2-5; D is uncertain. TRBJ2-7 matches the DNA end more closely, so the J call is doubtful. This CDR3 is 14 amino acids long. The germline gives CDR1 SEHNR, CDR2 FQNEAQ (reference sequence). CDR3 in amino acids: CASSLEEASYEQYF. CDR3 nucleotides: TGTGCCAGCAGCTTAGAAGAGGCTAGCTACGAGCAGTACTTC.

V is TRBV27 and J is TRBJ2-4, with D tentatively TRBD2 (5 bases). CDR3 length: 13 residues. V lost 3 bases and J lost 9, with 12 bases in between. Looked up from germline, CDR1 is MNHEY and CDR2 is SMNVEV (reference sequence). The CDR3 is CASSFTLGSIQYF. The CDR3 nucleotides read TGTGCCAGCAGTTTTACACTGGGGAGCATTCAGTACTTC.

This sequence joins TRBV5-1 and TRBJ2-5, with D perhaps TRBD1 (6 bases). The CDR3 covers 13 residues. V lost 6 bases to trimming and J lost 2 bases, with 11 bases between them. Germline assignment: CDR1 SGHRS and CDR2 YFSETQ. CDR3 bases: TGCGCCAGCACCAGACAGGAGCAAGAGACCCAGTACTTC. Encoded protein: CASTRQEQETQYF.